One sample yielded the 29 T cell receptor beta chains listed below, sequenced in a study of blood T cells in healthy people across ages. With a J-beta primer mix and a sample-barcoded 5' primer, a second PCR ran about 7 to 12 cycles. From the 5' RACE reads, TCRdb called clonotypes with MiXCR, one entry per CDR3 protein. The sample includes approximately 800,000 distinct CDR3 sequences, 30% to 45% of them seen just once. The sequencing input was blood. The receptors come from a man aged 18-30 years in good health.

The V and J genes are TRBV4-3 and TRBJ2-3; D not resolved. CDR1 and CDR2 (germline): LGHNA, YSLEER. This CDR3 contains 15 residues. V dropped 0 bases and J dropped 2 bases, with 9 bases sitting between them. As DNA, the CDR3 is TGCGCCAGCAGCCAAGATTACGGGTACACAGATACGCAGTATTTT. Translation gives CASSQDYGYTDTQYF.

In its sample, this clonotype was seen many times. This chain connects TRBV6-2 or TRBV6-3 to TRBJ2-1; 11 bases align to TRBD2. The CDR3 consists of 16 residues. V shed 6 bases, J shed 7 bases, and the junction held 11 bases outside the gene matches. The germline V gene has CDR1 MNHEY and CDR2 SVGEGT. In nucleotides, the CDR3 is TGTGCCAGCAGCCCCTATAGCGGGGGGGCTGGGAATGAGCAGTTCTTC. This sequence encodes CASSPYSGGAGNEQFF.

This chain connects TRBV4-2 to TRBJ2-3; 8 bases agree with TRBD2. The CDR3 extends over 18 amino acids. Trimming took 0 bases from V and 1 from J; bases not matched to a gene: 9. CDR1 and CDR2 from the germline V gene are LGHNA and YNFKEQ. The CDR3 DNA reads as TGTGCCAGCAGCCAAGATCGGGCGGGGGGCCTAGGCACAGATACGCAGTATTTT. Translated: CASSQDRAGGLGTDTQYF.

Ten or more counts support this clonotype. The V call is TRBV4-2, the J call TRBJ2-5; D not certain. V lost 4 bases and J 5 bases, leaving 11 bases between the germline ends. CDR1 is LGHNA and CDR2 is YNFKEQ in the germline V gene. The CDR3 loop spans 13 amino acids. The CDR3 coding sequence is TGTGCCAGCAGCCCCGGCAGGACGGAGACCCAGTACTTC. Translating it yields CASSPGRTETQYF.

This clonotype was seen many times. V usage is TRBV20-1 and J usage is TRBJ2-1; D is unresolved. The CDR3 extends over 14 amino acids. Trimming cost V 2 bases and J 6 bases, with 14 bases left between them. Germline lookup yields CDR1 DFQATT and CDR2 SNEGSKA (reference sequence). The CDR3: CSARLRSDINEQFF. DNA of the CDR3: TGCAGTGCTAGACTTCGTTCTGACATCAATGAGCAGTTCTTC.

This clonotype appeared a few times. The chain couples TRBV7-2 to TRBJ2-1; 8 nucleotides match TRBD1. Germline CDR1 reads SGHTA; CDR2 reads FQGNSA. CDR3 length equals 15 residues. Trimming at V came to 2 bases and at J to 7 bases, leaving 7 bases not matched to a gene. This chain's CDR3 is CASSLQGAPRNEQFF. CDR3 nucleotides: TGTGCCAGCAGCTTACAGGGGGCGCCTCGAAATGAGCAGTTCTTC.

As for this clonotype: This may be a read error: a much more frequent sequence differs by one nucleotide. The chain uses TRBV12-3 or TRBV12-4 and TRBJ2-1, with D tentatively TRBD1 (5 bases). V was trimmed by 5 bases and J by 6 bases, leaving 14 bases between them. The CDR3 runs to 14 residues. CDR3: CASSVRQGPNEQFF. The CDR3 coding sequence is TGTGCCAGCAGTGTAAGGCAGGGCCCCAATGAGCAGTTCTTC.

This clonotype has a single count. The chain couples TRBV28 to TRBJ1-1; 8 bases agree with TRBD1. With V trimmed by 6 bases and J by 6 bases, 18 bases remained unmatched. The CDR3 runs to 17 residues. CDR1 MDHEN and CDR2 SYDVKM come from the germline V gene. CDR3: CASSPVVRDRGRAEAFF. In nucleotides, the CDR3 is TGTGCCAGCAGCCCCGTTGTTCGAGACAGGGGTCGCGCTGAAGCTTTCTTT.

V and J are TRBV18 and TRBJ2-7; TRBD2 matches 12 bases. This CDR3 comprises 14 residues. Trimming took 2 bases from V and 5 from J; bases not matched to a gene: 1. CDR1 and CDR2 from the germline V gene are KGHSH and LQKENI. CDR3 DNA: TGTGCCAGCTCACCAGGACTAGCGGGGAACGAGCAGTACTTC. This gives the protein CASSPGLAGNEQYF. The variable domain in full, completed from reference TRBV18 and TRBJ2-7, reads NAGVMQNPRHLVRRRGQEARLRCSPMKGHSHVYWYRQLPEEGLKFMVYLQKENIIDESGMPKERFSAEFPKEGPSILRIQQVVRGDSAAYFCASSPGLAGNEQYFGPGTRLTVT.

This clonotype was picked up one time. One end of the junction is discordant with germline, which a read error may explain. The chain employs TRBV4-3 and TRBJ2-1, with 9 bases identical to TRBD2. This CDR3 has 18 amino acids. Looked up from germline, CDR1 is LGHNA and CDR2 is YSLEER. CDR3 loop: CASSQELPGGGGAGERFF. The CDR3 DNA is TGCGCCAGCAGCCAAGAGCTTCCGGGGGGCGGGGGGGCCGGTGAGCGGTTCTTC.

This clonotype was picked up a small number of times. The chain has TRBV27 and TRBJ2-1; 8 bases fit TRBD2. The CDR3 spans 13 residues. Germline CDR1 is MNHEY and CDR2 is SMNVEV (reference sequence). V shed 5 bases and J 10 bases; nucleotides not matched to a gene: 7. The CDR3 DNA sequence: TGTGCCAGCAGTCGTGCCGGGACTAGGGAGCAGTTCTTC. As protein: CASSRAGTREQFF.

A few counts support this clonotype. The chain links TRBV20-1 to TRBJ2-1; 7 bases are shared with TRBD2. After removal of 6 bases from V and 1 base from J, the junction contained 0 bases not matched to a gene. The length of the CDR3 is 12 residues. Germline V gene sequence: CDR1 DFQATT, CDR2 SNEGSKA (reference sequence). The CDR3, as DNA: TGCAGTGCCGGGGGGTCCTACAATGAGCAGTTCTTC. As protein: CSAGGSYNEQFF.

V is TRBV5-1 and J is TRBJ2-3; TRBD2 matches at 15 bases. The germline V gene encodes CDR1 SGHRS and CDR2 YFSETQ. This CDR3 is 20 amino acids long. J was trimmed by 0 bases and V by 3 bases; bases with no gene match: 11. The CDR3 loop reads CASSWGTGTSGGTSTDTQYF. DNA of the CDR3: TGCGCCAGCAGCTGGGGGACCGGGACTAGCGGGGGGACGAGCACAGATACGCAGTATTTT. The variable domain in full, with the rest retrieved from reference TRBV5-1 and TRBJ2-3, is KAGVTQTPRYLIKTRGQQVTLSCSPISGHRSVSWYQQTPGQGLQFLFEYFSETQRNKGNFPGRFSGRQFSNSRSEMNVSTLELGDSALYLCASSWGTGTSGGTSTDTQYFGPGTRLTVL.

The chain links TRBV7-3 to TRBJ1-6; D is ambiguous. Looked up from germline, CDR1 is SGHTA and CDR2 is FQGTGA. Trimming left V 2 bases short and J 6 bases short, with 11 bases between. CDR3 length equals 15 residues. The CDR3 DNA is TGTGCCAGCAGCTTAGGGTCGGCGGTTAATTCACCCCTCCACTTT. It is translated as CASSLGSAVNSPLHF.

This clonotype was seen at least ten times. The CDR3 spells CASSHFGTGTKNIQYF. The CDR3 nucleotides are TGTGCCAGCAGCCACTTCGGGACAGGGACCAAAAACATTCAGTACTTC. The chain recombines TRBV4-2 with TRBJ2-4; TRBD1 agrees at 9 bases. CDR1 and CDR2 (germline): LGHNA, YNFKEQ. V trimming: 3 bases; J trimming: 2 bases; junction bases outside the gene matches: 5. The CDR3 has 16 residues.

V and J are TRBV29-1 and TRBJ2-1, with 7 bases aligning to TRBD1. The CDR3 contains 13 residues. The germline gives CDR1 SQVTM, CDR2 ANQGSEA. J lost 8 bases, V lost 5 bases, and 9 bases had no gene match. DNA for the CDR3: TGCAGCGTTCTACAGGGGAGTTACGATGAGCAGTTCTTC. Protein sequence: CSVLQGSYDEQFF.

This clonotype was found many times. This chain uses TRBV12-3 or TRBV12-4 with TRBJ2-3; D remains ambiguous. The CDR3 covers 14 residues. Trimming took 2 bases from V and 2 from J, leaving 8 bases between them. CDR3 loop: CASSLLSDTDTQYF. Here the CDR3 DNA reads TGTGCCAGCAGTTTATTGTCAGACACAGATACGCAGTATTTT.

This rearrangement joins TRBV7-9 to TRBJ2-5; D may be TRBD2 (5 bases). The CDR3 has 14 residues. V was trimmed by 5 bases and J by 9 bases, leaving 19 bases between them. Germline CDR1 reads SEHNR; CDR2 reads FQNEAQ (reference sequence). CDR3 in amino acids: CASSLEETTTSQYF. Here the CDR3 DNA reads TGTGCCAGCAGCCTGGAGGAGACTACGACTTCCCAGTACTTC. The variable domain in full, completed from reference TRBV7-9 and TRBJ2-5, reads DTGVSQNPRHKITKRGQNVTFRCDPISEHNRLYWYRQTLGQGPEFLTYFQNEAQLEKSRLLSDRFSAERPKGSFSTLEIQRTEQGDSAMYLCASSLEETTTSQYFGPGTRLLVL.

This clonotype was detected a few times. The CDR3 is CASSYSGGVGSYNEQFF. The CDR3 nucleotides read TGTGCCAGCAGTTACTCAGGGGGGGTTGGGTCCTACAATGAGCAGTTCTTC. The V call is TRBV27, the J call TRBJ2-1; D is tentatively TRBD1 or TRBD2 (7 bases each). Trimming left V 4 bases short and J 1 base short, with 17 bases between. CDR3 size: 17 residues. Germline-derived CDR1 and CDR2 are MNHEY and SMNVEV (reference sequence).

Points on this clonotype: Germline is not matched at one junction end, which may reflect a read error. The chain has TRBV25-1 and TRBJ2-5; 12 bases agree with TRBD2. The CDR3 is made up of 16 amino acids. Germline lookup yields CDR1 MGHDK and CDR2 SYGVNS. The CDR3 sequence: CASSEGLAGGQEAQYF. The CDR3 DNA sequence: TGTGCCAGCAGTGAGGGGCTAGCGGGGGGGCAAGAGGCCCAGTACTTC.

This rearrangement joins TRBV7-3 to TRBJ2-3; D unresolved. The CDR3 has 14 residues. V shed 3 bases and J shed 6 bases, with 13 bases lying between them. Germline lookup yields CDR1 SGHTA and CDR2 FQGTGA. The CDR3, as DNA: TGTGCCAGCAGCTTCTCGAGATGGTCGGATACGCAGTATTTT. Translation gives CASSFSRWSDTQYF.

The chain employs TRBV27 and TRBJ1-6; D remains unclear. The CDR3 consists of 13 residues. Germline CDR1 and CDR2: MNHEY and SMNVEV (reference sequence). Trimming cost V 5 bases and J 10 bases, with 12 bases left between them. CDR3 coding DNA: TGTGCCAGCAGTCCGGACCTGCGATCACCCCTCCACTTT. It yields the protein CASSPDLRSPLHF.

V is TRBV21-1 and J is TRBJ2-7; the table's D call, TRBD1, was not checked against the DNA. TRBV21-1 is flagged as a pseudogene. This CDR3 is built from 18 residues. CDR3 sequence: CASSKRRPGGPRNYEQYF. The CDR3 nucleotides are TGTGCCAGCAGCAAACGGAGGCCAGGGGGCCCTCGGAACTACGAGCAGTACTTC.

The chain carries TRBV7-2 and TRBJ1-3; possibly TRBD1 for D (6 bases). CDR1 SGHTA and CDR2 FQGNSA come from the germline V gene. This CDR3 has 16 amino acids. Trimming removed 1 base from V and 3 bases from J, with 13 bases in between. For the CDR3, the DNA is TGTGCCAGCAGCTTAGAGCTGGGGGCGAGTGGAAACACCATATATTTT. Amino acid sequence: CASSLELGASGNTIYF.

As concerns this clonotype: At one of its ends the junction is not consistent with the germline gene, which may arise from a read error. The DNA for the CDR3 is TGTGCCAGCAGTGAGACTTATAATTCACCCCCCCACTTT. It encodes CASSETYNSPPHF. The rearrangement joins TRBV12-3 or TRBV12-4 to TRBJ1-6; D unresolved. CDR3 length: 13 amino acids.

This clonotype has only a few counts. V is TRBV7-2 and J is TRBJ2-1; TRBD2 matches 13 bases. Losses at the gene ends were 5 bases for V and 10 bases for J; bases not matched to a gene: 8. Looked up from germline, CDR1 is SGHTA and CDR2 is FQGNSA. This CDR3 is built from 15 residues. The CDR3 sequence: CASSAATSGGGEQFF. CDR3 sequence (DNA): TGTGCCAGCAGCGCGGCCACTAGCGGGGGGGGCGAGCAGTTCTTC. Complete variable domain (other parts from reference TRBV7-2 and TRBJ2-1): GAGVSQSPSNKVTEKGKDVELRCDPISGHTALYWYRQSLGQGLEFLIYFQGNSAPDKSGLPSDRFSAERTGGSVSTLTIQRTQQEDSAVYLCASSAATSGGGEQFFGPGTRLTVL.

V gene TRBV7-9 combines with J gene TRBJ2-1, with 8 bases identical to TRBD2. Germline lookup yields CDR1 SEHNR and CDR2 FQNEAQ (reference sequence). V was clipped by 1 base and J by 3 bases; unmatched bases: 5. The CDR3 has 16 residues. Written as DNA, the CDR3 is TGTGCCAGCAGCTTAGGGAGCGGGAGTGACTACAATGAGCAGTTCTTC. Its protein is CASSLGSGSDYNEQFF.

As concerns this clonotype: A much larger clone sits a single nucleotide away, making a read error possible. J is TRBJ2-3 and V is TRBV12-3 or TRBV12-4, with 7 bases identical to TRBD2. J was trimmed by 3 bases and V by 6 bases; bases with no gene match: 6. This CDR3 is built from 14 residues. This CDR3 is CASRPGAGTDTQYF. As DNA, the CDR3 is TGTGCCAGCAGACCTGGAGCGGGGACAGATACGCAGTATTTT.

This sequence joins TRBV20-1 and TRBJ1-3; D call uncertain. Trimming took 0 bases from V and 0 from J, leaving 6 bases between them. Germline loops: CDR1 DFQATT, CDR2 SNEGSKA (reference sequence). This CDR3 is built from 14 residues. CDR3 protein: CSAREPNSGNTIYF. In DNA, the CDR3 is TGCAGTGCTAGAGAGCCAAACTCTGGAAACACCATATATTTT.